The clone carrying this T cell receptor (beta chain) is a singleton in its sample. Its cognate antigen is unknown. The sample is drawn from a study of blood T cells in healthy people across ages. Study-wide context: T cells yielded about one barcoded beta molecule per two cells through template switching.

Study outcomes and limitations: Measured against age, TCR beta diversity per million T cells decreased in a roughly linear manner. A greater number of naive CD4+ cells and higher diversity distinguished long-lived donors from aged donors.

Through a sample-barcoded 5' primer and a J-beta primer mix, a second PCR was run for 7 to 11 cycles. From each sample, at least 2.5 million paired-end reads containing CDR3 were obtained. Using its own MiXCR run on the 5' RACE reads, TCRdb lists one record per CDR3 protein. The sample comprises about 640,000 distinct CDR3 sequences, roughly 58% of which are singletons, and over 30% rests with the top ten. The CDR3 is 14 amino acids. Trimming removed 4 bases from V and 0 bases from J, with 11 bases in between. Germline assignment: CDR1 SGHDT and CDR2 YYEEEE. What was sequenced was blood. This receptor was taken from a man between 60 and 75 years old in good health. V is TRBV5-6 and J is TRBJ2-7, with D possibly matching TRBD2 (5 bases). CDR3 residues: CASSRGSPSYEQYF. The CDR3 region has the DNA TGTGCCAGCAGCAGAGGGTCCCCCTCCTACGAGCAGTACTTC.